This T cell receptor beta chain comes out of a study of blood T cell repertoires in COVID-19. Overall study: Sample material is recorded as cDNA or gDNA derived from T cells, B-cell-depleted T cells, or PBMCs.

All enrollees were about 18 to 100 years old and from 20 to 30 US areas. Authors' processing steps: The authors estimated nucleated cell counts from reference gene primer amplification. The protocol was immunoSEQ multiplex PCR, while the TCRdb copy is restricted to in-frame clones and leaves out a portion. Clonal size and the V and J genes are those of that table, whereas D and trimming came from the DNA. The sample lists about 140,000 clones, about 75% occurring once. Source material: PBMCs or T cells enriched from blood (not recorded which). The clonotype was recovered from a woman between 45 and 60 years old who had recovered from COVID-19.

The CDR3 bases are TGCGCCAGCAGCGCGGACGGGGGAAATTCACCCCTCCACTTT. Translation gives CASSADGGNSPLHF. J is TRBJ1-6 and V is TRBV5-1; possible D gene TRBD1, 5 bases. The length of the CDR3 is 14 residues. From germline, CDR1 is SGHRS and CDR2 YFSETQ. Deletions cut 4 bases from V and 7 bases from J, with 12 bases between.